A selection of T cell receptor beta chains follows, all from one sample in a study of OX40 agonist ivuxolimab in advanced cancers. The method was immunoSEQ multiplex PCR; TCRdb's version includes in-frame clones alone and lacks a portion of them. The repertoire holds tens of thousands of clones, 86% seen once, with under 0.75% in the top ten. Sequencing used CD4+ or CD8+ T cells sorted from blood, obtained in a trial of the OX40 agonist ivuxolimab. The receptors derive from an adult with an advanced solid tumor such as melanoma, head and neck, liver or kidney cancer. Each CDR3 is given with its conserved first and last residue. The order of the fields is V gene, J gene, D gene, clone size, CDR3 DNA, CDR3 protein. A D gene is named only where the DNA matches it firmly. The size field is filled for only some rows; it gives once, few, many or a size class.

V: TRBV6-5
J: TRBJ1-2
D: .
size: .
DNA: TGTGCCAGCAGGGGTGGTTTGTATGGCTATGGCTACACCTTC
CDR3: CASRGGLYGYGYTF

V: TRBV7-9
J: TRBJ1-1
D: .
size: .
DNA: TGTGCCAGCAGCTCAGGACAACCGGGACTCCGGAACACTGAAGCTTTCTTT
CDR3: CASSSGQPGLRNTEAFF

V: TRBV11-2
J: TRBJ2-4
D: TRBD1
size: .
DNA: TGTGCCAGCAGCCCTACAACAGGGGGCCACATTCAGTACTTC
CDR3: CASSPTTGGHIQYF

V: TRBV30
J: TRBJ2-7
D: .
size: .
DNA: TGTGCCTGGAGTGTGCAGGTCGTATACGAGCAGTACTTC
CDR3: CAWSVQVVYEQYF

V: TRBV7-2
J: TRBJ1-1
D: .
size: .
DNA: TGTGCCAGCGGCCAACAGGGCTTTGAAGCTTTCTTT
CDR3: CASGQQGFEAFF

V: TRBV28
J: TRBJ2-2
D: .
size: .
DNA: TGTGCCAGCAGTTTAGCTGCGAACACCGGGGAGCTGTTTTTT
CDR3: CASSLAANTGELFF

V: TRBV6-1
J: TRBJ2-3
D: .
size: .
DNA: TGTGCCAGCAGTGAAACAGTTCCAGATACGCAGTATTTT
CDR3: CASSETVPDTQYF

V: TRBV30
J: TRBJ1-1
D: TRBD1
size: .
DNA: TGTGCCTGGAGTGTGGAAGGGGGCTATCGCCGGGAAGCTTTCTTT
CDR3: CAWSVEGGYRREAFF

V: TRBV5-1
J: TRBJ2-7
D: .
size: once
DNA: TGCGCCAGCAGCTTGGGTCAGGGAGAGCAGTACTTC
CDR3: CASSLGQGEQYF

V: TRBV28
J: TRBJ1-3
D: .
size: .
DNA: TGTGCCAGCAGTTTCCAGGGAACGGGTGGAAACACCATATATTTT
CDR3: CASSFQGTGGNTIYF

V: TRBV27
J: TRBJ1-1
D: TRBD1
size: .
DNA: TGTGCCAGCAGACAGGGGAGGGCTACAGCTTTCTTT
CDR3: CASRQGRATAFF

V: TRBV28
J: TRBJ2-3
D: .
size: .
DNA: TGTGCCAGCAGCCGATCGGGGGGCATTACAGATACGCAGTATTTT
CDR3: CASSRSGGITDTQYF

V: TRBV2
J: TRBJ1-5
D: .
size: .
DNA: TGTGCCAGCAGTGGGGAAGGGCGGAGCAATCAGCCCCAGCATTTT
CDR3: CASSGEGRSNQPQHF

V: TRBV18
J: TRBJ1-1
D: .
size: .
DNA: TGTGCCAGCTCACCCGGGACGGGGAACACTGAAGCTTTCTTT
CDR3: CASSPGTGNTEAFF

V: TRBV5-1
J: TRBJ2-1
D: .
size: .
DNA: TGCGCCAGCAGCTTGGGAATTGGTGAGCAGTTCTTC
CDR3: CASSLGIGEQFF

V: TRBV5-1
J: TRBJ1-1
D: TRBD1
size: .
DNA: TGCGCCAGCAGCAAACTTTTTCCGGGACAGGGGGCCGGGAACACTGAAGCTTTCTTT
CDR3: CASSKLFPGQGAGNTEAFF

V: TRBV19
J: TRBJ1-5
D: .
size: .
DNA: TGTGCCAGTAGTATCCCTTTGGGGGATCAGCCCCAGCATTTT
CDR3: CASSIPLGDQPQHF

V: TRBV7-8
J: TRBJ1-4
D: .
size: .
DNA: TGTGCCAGCAGCCTGGGTGGCTGGGATGAAAAACTGTTTTTT
CDR3: CASSLGGWDEKLFF

V: TRBV7-8
J: TRBJ1-5
D: .
size: .
DNA: TGTGCCAGCAGCTTAGCCAGCAATCAGCCCCAGCATTTT
CDR3: CASSLASNQPQHF

V: TRBV10-1
J: TRBJ2-3
D: TRBD2
size: .
DNA: TGCGCCAGCAGTGGCTCAAAGACTAGCGGGACAGATACGCAGTATTTT
CDR3: CASSGSKTSGTDTQYF

V: TRBV4-1
J: TRBJ2-5
D: TRBD1
size: .
DNA: TGCGCCAGCAGCCCCACTCCCCCGGGACAGGGCAGGTTCCAAGAGACCCAGTACTTC
CDR3: CASSPTPPGQGRFQETQYF

V: TRBV5-1
J: TRBJ2-7
D: .
size: .
DNA: TGCGCCAGCACCCCACGCGAATGGGGCTACGAGCAGTACTTC
CDR3: CASTPREWGYEQYF